These 21 T cell receptor beta chains share one sample of origin, sequenced in a study of blood T cell repertoires in COVID-19 (dated by TCRdb to the early 2020s). The library was produced with the immunoSEQ multiplex PCR assay. What TCRdb holds here is the immuneACCESS table cut down to in-frame rearrangements. Part of the clones is not present; checked against another copy, under half of the missing clones reflect an unresolved V gene, and the others are unexplained. Counted in this sample were 200,000 to 250,000 clones; around four fifths of them appeared once. The ten largest clones represent around 4.7% of the sample. Input material: peripheral blood. The receptors were sampled from an older woman with acute or convalescent COVID-19.

The rearrangement links TRBV13 to TRBJ1-1; D not resolved. Looked up from germline, CDR1 is PRHDT and CDR2 is FYEKMQ (reference sequence). V lost 3 bases, J lost 11 bases, and 19 bases lay in between. This CDR3 is 14 amino acids long. Here the CDR3 DNA reads TGTGCCAGCAGCTTGGGAGACTCATCTATTGGCGCTTTCTTT. It codes for CASSLGDSSIGAFF.

This rearrangement joins TRBV10-3 to TRBJ2-1; a weak D match, TRBD2 (5 bases). CDR3 size: 15 residues. Trimming removed 3 bases at V and 4 bases at J, with 13 bases between. Germline CDR1 ENHRY, CDR2 SYGVKD. CDR3 sequence (DNA): TGTGCCATCAGTGACGGAGGTCGTCCATACAATGAGCAGTTCTTC. Amino acids: CAISDGGRPYNEQFF.

The genes are TRBV5-4 and TRBJ2-5; 9 nucleotides agree with TRBD2. V lost 0 bases to trimming and J lost 2 bases; unmatched junction nucleotides: 5. Germline loops: CDR1 SGHNT, CDR2 YYREEE (reference sequence). The CDR3 runs to 16 residues. The CDR3 region is CASSLAPSGGQETQYF. CDR3 DNA sequence: TGTGCCAGCAGCTTGGCTCCCAGCGGGGGGCAAGAGACCCAGTACTTC.

The chain uses TRBV6-1 and TRBJ1-3; 12 nucleotides align to TRBD1. The CDR3 has 17 residues. The J segment lost 7 bases and the V segment lost 1 base, leaving 8 bases of the junction unmatched. From germline, CDR1 is MNHNS and CDR2 SASEGT. CDR3 sequence reads: CASSEGGGQGAFNTIYF. The CDR3 DNA is TGTGCCAGCAGTGAAGGAGGGGGACAGGGGGCCTTCAACACCATATATTTT.

The rearrangement uses TRBV5-1 and TRBJ2-2, with 10 bases that match TRBD2. Germline V gives CDR1 SGHRS, CDR2 YFSETQ. CDR3 size: 18 residues. V lost 1 base and J lost 4; bases outside the gene matches: 10. The CDR3, as DNA: TGCGCCAGCAGCTTGAACCCGAGCGGGGGGGCTATCACCGGGGAGCTGTTTTTT. Its protein is CASSLNPSGGAITGELFF.

The rearrangement links TRBV19 to TRBJ1-2; D may be TRBD1 (5 bases). CDR3 length: 14 residues. V lost 3 bases to trimming and J lost 3 bases, with 11 bases between them. Germline CDR1 LNHDA, CDR2 SQIVND (reference sequence). CDR3 DNA: TGTGCCAGTAGTATCGACCAGGGCGACTATGGCTACACCTTC. This codes for CASSIDQGDYGYTF.

The chain employs TRBV7-2 and TRBJ1-1; 7 nucleotides line up with TRBD1. The CDR3 has 18 residues. J was trimmed by 1 base and V by 1 base; bases with no gene match: 12. Germline CDR1 reads SGHTA; CDR2 reads FQGNSA. CDR3 residues: CASSLERQGGGRNTEAFF. The CDR3 bases are TGTGCCAGCAGCTTAGAACGGCAGGGGGGTGGACGGAACACTGAAGCTTTCTTT.

The J gene is TRBJ1-5, the V gene TRBV9; D ambiguous. V dropped 2 bases and J dropped 3 bases, with 12 bases sitting between them. CDR1 SGDLS and CDR2 YYNGEE come from the germline V gene. CDR3 length equals 15 residues. The CDR3 coding sequence is TGTGCCAGCAGCGTTGAGAGTCGTATCAATCAGCCCCAGCATTTT. Its translation: CASSVESRINQPQHF.

This chain joins TRBV4-2 and TRBJ2-5; 7 nucleotides match TRBD2. The CDR3 loop spans 17 amino acids. Trimming at V came to 0 bases and at J to 2 bases, leaving 9 bases not matched to a gene. CDR1 LGHNA and CDR2 YNFKEQ come from the germline V gene. CDR3 in amino acids: CASSQDGFQRGQETQYF. The CDR3, as DNA: TGTGCCAGCAGCCAAGATGGGTTCCAGCGGGGACAAGAGACCCAGTACTTC.

V usage is TRBV7-9 and J usage is TRBJ1-1; a possible D gene is TRBD1 (5 bases). With 7 bases removed from V and 1 base from J, the gap between germline ends came to 13 bases. The CDR3 spans 14 residues. Germline V lookup: CDR1 SEHNR, CDR2 FQNEAQ (reference sequence). The CDR3 sequence: CASNRIGANTEAFF. CDR3 nucleotide sequence: TGTGCCAGCAATCGTATAGGGGCGAACACTGAAGCTTTCTTT.

J is TRBJ1-4 and V is TRBV6-5, with D perhaps TRBD1 (5 bases). CDR1 MNHEY and CDR2 SVGAGI come from the germline V gene. The V end was cut by 5 bases, the J end by 8 bases, with 18 bases between. The CDR3 is made up of 15 amino acids. CDR3: CASSINPGQVEKLFF. CDR3 in DNA: TGTGCCAGCAGTATCAACCCAGGGCAGGTCGAAAAACTGTTTTTT.

The gene calls are TRBV6-5 and TRBJ2-4; possibly TRBD2 for D (6 bases). This CDR3 region has 13 residues. V was trimmed by 4 bases and J by 8 bases, leaving 12 bases between them. The V gene's germline CDR1 is MNHEY and CDR2 SVGAGI. The CDR3 here is CASSSGTWDIQYF. DNA for the CDR3: TGTGCCAGCAGTTCCGGGACTTGGGACATTCAGTACTTC.

The gene calls are TRBV19 and TRBJ1-1; D gene uncertain. Trimming cost V 3 bases and J 1 base, with 12 bases left between them. Germline V CDR1 and CDR2: LNHDA, SQIVND (reference sequence). This CDR3 is 15 amino acids long. CDR3 coding DNA: TGTGCCAGTAGTATGCTGCAGGCCGAGAACACTGAAGCTTTCTTT. Encoded protein: CASSMLQAENTEAFF. The whole variable domain, remainder taken from reference TRBV19 and TRBJ1-1, is DGGITQSPKYLFRKEGQNVTLSCEQNLNHDAMYWYRQDPGQGLRLIYYSQIVNDFQKGDIAEGYSVSREKKESFPLTVTSAQKNPTAFYLCASSMLQAENTEAFFGQGTRLTVV.

V and J are TRBV3-1 (or the pseudogene TRBV3-2) and TRBJ1-1, with D tentatively TRBD1 (6 bases). Looked up from germline, CDR1 is LGHDT and CDR2 is YNNKEL (reference sequence). The CDR3 covers 14 residues. V was clipped by 0 bases and J by 4 bases, with 9 bases between them. The CDR3 coding sequence is TGTGCCAGCAGCCAAGATCCAGGGGCCACTGAAGCTTTCTTT. Translated, it gives CASSQDPGATEAFF.

Remarks on this clone: Other DNA variants within this sample encode the same CDR3. This rearrangement joins TRBV30 to TRBJ2-2; 14 positions agree with TRBD2. Per germline, CDR1 GTSNPN and CDR2 SVGIG (reference sequence). The CDR3 is made up of 16 amino acids. Germline trimming cut 3 bases from V and 5 bases from J; bases unmatched to any gene: 5. The CDR3 loop reads CAWSWTSGGRTGELFF. CDR3 coding DNA: TGTGCCTGGAGCTGGACTAGCGGGGGGCGTACCGGGGAGCTGTTTTTT.

J is TRBJ1-4 and V is TRBV5-1; a possible D gene is TRBD1 (6 bases). Germline values: CDR1 SGHRS, CDR2 YFSETQ. CDR3 length: 14 residues. Between the trimmed V and J ends, which lost 9 bases and 6 bases, there was a span of 18 bases. CDR3 sequence (DNA): TGCGCCACCAGATCGGGGGGCTTTGATGAAAAACTGTTTTTT. Amino acid sequence: CATRSGGFDEKLFF.

This chain joins TRBV5-1 and TRBJ2-5, with 7 bases matching TRBD1. CDR1 and CDR2 from the germline V gene are SGHRS and YFSETQ. The CDR3 covers 13 residues. V was clipped by 4 bases and J by 4 bases; unmatched bases: 4. CDR3 nucleotide sequence: TGCGCCAGCAGCGGGGGACAGAGAGAGACCCAGTACTTC. Amino acid sequence: CASSGGQRETQYF.

The rearrangement uses TRBV19 and TRBJ1-2, with 9 bases aligning to TRBD1. Germline trimming cut 5 bases from V and 5 bases from J; bases unmatched to any gene: 9. Germline V CDR1 and CDR2: LNHDA, SQIVND (reference sequence). CDR3 length: 15 residues. Here the CDR3 reads CASSGPGQGWYGYTF. In nucleotides, the CDR3 is TGTGCCAGTAGTGGACCGGGACAGGGTTGGTATGGCTACACCTTC.

This clone showed up just a few times. V is TRBV30 and J is TRBJ2-7, with D possibly matching TRBD1 (5 bases). Germline lookup yields CDR1 GTSNPN and CDR2 SVGIG (reference sequence). This CDR3 has 16 residues. V dropped 0 bases and J dropped 0 bases, with 15 bases sitting between them. CDR3 coding DNA: TGTGCCTGGAGTGTACGTCACAGGTCAAACTCCTACGAGCAGTACTTC. It is translated as CAWSVRHRSNSYEQYF.

This rearrangement joins TRBV5-1 to TRBJ2-7; the D gene is possibly TRBD2 (6 bases). The germline V gene encodes CDR1 SGHRS and CDR2 YFSETQ. The V end was cut by 4 bases, the J end by 0 bases, with 14 bases between. The CDR3 covers 15 residues. CDR3 residues: CASSLDYPISYEQYF. The CDR3 nucleotides read TGCGCCAGCAGCCTGGACTACCCTATCTCCTACGAGCAGTACTTC.

The CDR3 bases are TGCGCCAGCAGTGAAGAAGCGGGGGGCGTGGATGATGAGCAGTACTTC. It translates to CASSEEAGGVDDEQYF. J is TRBJ2-7 and V is TRBV10-1; 9 nucleotides align to TRBD2. This CDR3 contains 16 residues. Germline lookup yields CDR1 WNHNN and CDR2 SYGVQD (reference sequence). With V trimmed by 3 bases and J by 7 bases, 13 bases remained unmatched.